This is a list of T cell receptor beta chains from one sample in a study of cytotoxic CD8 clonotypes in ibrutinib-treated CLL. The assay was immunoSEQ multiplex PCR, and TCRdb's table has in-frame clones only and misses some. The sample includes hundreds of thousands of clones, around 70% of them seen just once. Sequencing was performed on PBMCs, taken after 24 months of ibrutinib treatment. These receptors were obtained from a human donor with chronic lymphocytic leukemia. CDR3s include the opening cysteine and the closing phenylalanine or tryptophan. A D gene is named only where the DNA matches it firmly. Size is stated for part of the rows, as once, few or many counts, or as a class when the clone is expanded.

DNA: TGTGCCAGCAGCCAAAGGGTTTGGACAGGGGGTCGCACAGATACGCAGTATTTT
CDR3: CASSQRVWTGGRTDTQYF
D: TRBD1
V: TRBV14
size: NA
J: TRBJ2-3

DNA: TGTGCCAGCAGTGAATATAAATCCCCCTCTGTTAACGAAGCTTTCTTT
CDR3: CASSEYKSPSVNEAFF
D: NA
V: TRBV25-1
size: once
J: TRBJ1-1

DNA: TGCAGCGTTGCACAGGGGACTAGCAATCAGCCCCAGCATTTT
CDR3: CSVAQGTSNQPQHF
D: TRBD1
V: TRBV29-1
size: few
J: TRBJ1-5

DNA: TGTGCCTGGAGTGTACCAGGACTTCGGGAGAGAGGCGGGGAGCTGTTTTTT
CDR3: CAWSVPGLRERGGELFF
D: NA
V: TRBV30
size: NA
J: TRBJ2-2

DNA: TGTGCCAGCAGCGCTAGCGGGAGGGACCACGAGCAGTACTTC
CDR3: CASSASGRDHEQYF
D: TRBD2
V: TRBV2
size: NA
J: TRBJ2-7

DNA: TGTGCCAGCAGTTACTCCCGGGACCACGAGCAGTACTTC
CDR3: CASSYSRDHEQYF
D: NA
V: TRBV6-6
size: NA
J: TRBJ2-7

DNA: TGTGCCTGGGAGGCTGGGCCGAACTCTAGGACTTTC
CDR3: CAWEAGPNSRTF
D: NA
V: TRBV30
size: few
J: TRBJ1-2

DNA: TGTGCCAGCAGTGGGAGGACGGGGAACACTGAAGCTTTCTTT
CDR3: CASSGRTGNTEAFF
D: NA
V: TRBV6-6
size: once
J: TRBJ1-1

DNA: TGCGCCAGCAGCCTAAGTGGGGGCCTCAATCAGCCCCAGCATTTT
CDR3: CASSLSGGLNQPQHF
D: NA
V: TRBV5-1
size: NA
J: TRBJ1-5

DNA: TGTGCCAGCAGCGTAGAAGGTTCGGGGCGATTGGTAAACACCATATATTTT
CDR3: CASSVEGSGRLVNTIYF
D: NA
V: TRBV9
size: NA
J: TRBJ1-3

DNA: TGCAGCGTTGTCGGAGTTACTGGGCAGGAGACCCAGTACTTC
CDR3: CSVVGVTGQETQYF
D: NA
V: TRBV29-1
size: NA
J: TRBJ2-5

DNA: TGTGCCAGCAGCGCGGGGGCGAAAGAGACCCAGTACTTC
CDR3: CASSAGAKETQYF
D: NA
V: TRBV9
size: NA
J: TRBJ2-5

DNA: TGTGCCAGCAGCGGGAGACTAGCAGGGTCCTACGAGCAGTACTTC
CDR3: CASSGRLAGSYEQYF
D: TRBD2
V: TRBV13
size: NA
J: TRBJ2-7

DNA: TGCAGCGGTCAGCTAGCGGGAGCGGGCAATGAGCAGTTCTTC
CDR3: CSGQLAGAGNEQFF
D: TRBD2
V: TRBV29-1
size: NA
J: TRBJ2-1

DNA: TGTGCCAGCAGTTTCGGTATCTCCTACGAGCAGTACTTC
CDR3: CASSFGISYEQYF
D: NA
V: TRBV27
size: few
J: TRBJ2-7

DNA: TGTGCCAGCAGTCTCGGAGGGGAGGATGAGCAGTTCTTC
CDR3: CASSLGGEDEQFF
D: NA
V: TRBV6-5
size: NA
J: TRBJ2-1

DNA: TGTGCCAGCAGCCCTCCCGGCAGCCACTACGAGCAGTACTTC
CDR3: CASSPPGSHYEQYF
D: NA
V: TRBV9
size: few
J: TRBJ2-7